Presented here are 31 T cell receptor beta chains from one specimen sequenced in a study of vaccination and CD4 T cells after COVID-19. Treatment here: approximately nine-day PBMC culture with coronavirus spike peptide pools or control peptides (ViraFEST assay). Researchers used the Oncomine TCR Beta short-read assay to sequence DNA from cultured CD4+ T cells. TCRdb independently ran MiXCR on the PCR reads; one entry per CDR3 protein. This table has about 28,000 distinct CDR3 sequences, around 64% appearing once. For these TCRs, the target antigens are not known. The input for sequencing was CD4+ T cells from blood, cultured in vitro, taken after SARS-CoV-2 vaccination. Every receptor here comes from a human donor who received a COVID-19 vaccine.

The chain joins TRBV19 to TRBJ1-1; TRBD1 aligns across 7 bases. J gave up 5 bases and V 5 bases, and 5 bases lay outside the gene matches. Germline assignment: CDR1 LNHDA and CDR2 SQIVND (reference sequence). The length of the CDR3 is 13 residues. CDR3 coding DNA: TGTGCCAGTAGTTCTCAGGGGGAGACTGAAGCTTTCTTT. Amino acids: CASSSQGETEAFF.

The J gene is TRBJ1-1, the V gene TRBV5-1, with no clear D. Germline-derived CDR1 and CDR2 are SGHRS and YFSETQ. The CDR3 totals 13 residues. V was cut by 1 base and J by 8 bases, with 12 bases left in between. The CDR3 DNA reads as TGCGCCAGCAGCTTGACCTTTCCCAGGGAAGCTTTCTTT. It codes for CASSLTFPREAFF.

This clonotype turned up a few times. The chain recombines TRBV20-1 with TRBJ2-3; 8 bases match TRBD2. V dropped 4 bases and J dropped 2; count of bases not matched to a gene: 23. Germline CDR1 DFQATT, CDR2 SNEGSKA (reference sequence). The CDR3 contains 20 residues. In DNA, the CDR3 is TGCAGTGCTACACAGATAATGGGACTAGGGTACCTTATCGACACAGATACGCAGTATTTT. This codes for CSATQIMGLGYLIDTDTQYF.

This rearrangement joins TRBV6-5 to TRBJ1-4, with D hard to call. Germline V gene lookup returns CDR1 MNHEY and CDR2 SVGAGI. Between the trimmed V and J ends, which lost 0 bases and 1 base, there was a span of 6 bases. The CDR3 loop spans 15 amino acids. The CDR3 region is CASSYSRGTNEKLFF. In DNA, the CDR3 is TGTGCCAGCAGTTACTCTCGGGGAACTAATGAAAAACTGTTTTTT.

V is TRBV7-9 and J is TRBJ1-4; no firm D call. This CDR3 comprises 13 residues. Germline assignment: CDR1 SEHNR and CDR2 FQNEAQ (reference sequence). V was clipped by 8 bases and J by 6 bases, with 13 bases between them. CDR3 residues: CASGGLQDEKLFF. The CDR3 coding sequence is TGTGCCAGCGGTGGGTTGCAGGATGAAAAACTGTTTTTT.

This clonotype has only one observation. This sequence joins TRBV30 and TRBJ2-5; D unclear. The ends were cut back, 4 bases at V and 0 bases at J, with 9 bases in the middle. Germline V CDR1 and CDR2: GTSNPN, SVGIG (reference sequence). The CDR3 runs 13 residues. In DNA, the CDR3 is TGTGCCTGGATGGGCCGTGACCAAGAGACCCAGTACTTC. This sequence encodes CAWMGRDQETQYF. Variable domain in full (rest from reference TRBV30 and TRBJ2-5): SQTIHQWPATLVQPVGSPLSLECTVEGTSNPNLYWYRQAAGRGLQLLFYSVGIGQISSEVPQNLSASRPQDRQFILSSKKLLLSDSGFYLCAWMGRDQETQYFGPGTRLLVL.

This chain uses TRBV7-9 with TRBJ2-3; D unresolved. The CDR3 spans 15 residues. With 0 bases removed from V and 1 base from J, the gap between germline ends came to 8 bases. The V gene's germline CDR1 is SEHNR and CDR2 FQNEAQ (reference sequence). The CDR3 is CASSLAHPRTDTQYF. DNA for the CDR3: TGTGCCAGCAGCTTAGCGCATCCCCGCACAGATACGCAGTATTTT.

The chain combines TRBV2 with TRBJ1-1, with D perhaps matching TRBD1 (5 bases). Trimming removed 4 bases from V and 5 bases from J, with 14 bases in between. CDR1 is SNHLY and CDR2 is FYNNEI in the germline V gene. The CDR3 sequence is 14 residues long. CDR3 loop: CASSVGGPGTEAFF. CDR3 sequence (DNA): TGTGCCAGCAGTGTTGGGGGACCGGGGACTGAAGCTTTCTTT.

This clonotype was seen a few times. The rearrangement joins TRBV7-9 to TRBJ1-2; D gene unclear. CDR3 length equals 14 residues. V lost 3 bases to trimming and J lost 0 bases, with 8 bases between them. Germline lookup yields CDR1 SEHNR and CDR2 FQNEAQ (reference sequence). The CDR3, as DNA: TGTGCCAGCAGCTTGCTGAATGCTAACTATGGCTACACCTTC. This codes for CASSLLNANYGYTF.

This CDR3 reads CASSPRVTSGAYEQYF. The CDR3 nucleotides read TGTGCCAGCAGCCCCAGAGTGACCTCAGGGGCCTACGAGCAGTACTTC. The rearrangement links TRBV7-2 to TRBJ2-7; weak D call: TRBD1 (6 bases). This CDR3 contains 16 residues. The V and J ends lost 5 bases and 2 bases respectively, with 19 bases between them. Germline V gene lookup returns CDR1 SGHTA and CDR2 FQGNSA.

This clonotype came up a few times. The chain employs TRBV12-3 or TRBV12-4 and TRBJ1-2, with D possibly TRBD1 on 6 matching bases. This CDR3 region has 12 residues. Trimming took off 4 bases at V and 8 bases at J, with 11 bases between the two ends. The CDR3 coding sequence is TGTGCCAGCAGTTACAGGGATGGAGGCTACACCTTC. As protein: CASSYRDGGYTF.

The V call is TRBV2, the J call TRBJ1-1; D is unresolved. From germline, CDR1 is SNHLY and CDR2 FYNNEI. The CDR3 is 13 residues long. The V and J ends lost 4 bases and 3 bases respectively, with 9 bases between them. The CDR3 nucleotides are TGTGCCAGCAGTGTGAGGAGGGACACTGAAGCTTTCTTT. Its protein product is CASSVRRDTEAFF.

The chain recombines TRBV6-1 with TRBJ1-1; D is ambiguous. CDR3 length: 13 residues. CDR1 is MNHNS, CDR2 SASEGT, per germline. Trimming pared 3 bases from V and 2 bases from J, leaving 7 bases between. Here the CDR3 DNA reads TGTGCCAGCAGTGATCTCGATAACACTGAAGCTTTCTTT. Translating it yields CASSDLDNTEAFF.

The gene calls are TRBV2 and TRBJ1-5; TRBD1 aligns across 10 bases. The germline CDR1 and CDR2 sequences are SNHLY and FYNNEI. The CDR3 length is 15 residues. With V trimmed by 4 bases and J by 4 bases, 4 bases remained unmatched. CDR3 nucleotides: TGTGCCAGCAGTGGATGGACAGGGGGAAATCAGCCCCAGCATTTT. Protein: CASSGWTGGNQPQHF.

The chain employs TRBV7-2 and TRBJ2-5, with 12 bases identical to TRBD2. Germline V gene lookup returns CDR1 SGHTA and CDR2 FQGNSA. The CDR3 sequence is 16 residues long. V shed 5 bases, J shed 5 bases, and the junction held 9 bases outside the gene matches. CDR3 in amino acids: CASSPRRLAGGETQYF. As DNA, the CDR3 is TGTGCCAGCAGCCCGAGGAGGCTAGCGGGGGGGGAGACCCAGTACTTC.

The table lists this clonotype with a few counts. CDR3 in DNA: TGTGCCTGGTTTGACAGGGTATCAGGAGGCTATGGCTACACCTTC. It specifies CAWFDRVSGGYGYTF. The rearrangement uses TRBV30 and TRBJ1-2, with 7 bases fitting TRBD1. The V gene's germline CDR1 is GTSNPN and CDR2 SVGIG (reference sequence). V shed 5 bases and J 4 bases; nucleotides not matched to a gene: 13. The CDR3 covers 15 residues.

CDR3 sequence reads: CSARTDSYEQYF. The CDR3 nucleotides read TGCAGTGCTAGGACAGATTCCTACGAGCAGTACTTC. The genes are TRBV20-1 and TRBJ2-7, with D perhaps matching TRBD1 (5 bases). CDR1 and CDR2 (germline): DFQATT, SNEGSKA (reference sequence). The CDR3 sequence is 12 residues long. Trimming removed 3 bases from V and 1 base from J, with 7 bases in between.

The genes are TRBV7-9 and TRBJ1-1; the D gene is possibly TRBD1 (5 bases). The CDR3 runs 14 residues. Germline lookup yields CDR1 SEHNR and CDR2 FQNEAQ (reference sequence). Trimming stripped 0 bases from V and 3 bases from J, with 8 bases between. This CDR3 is CASSLATGYTEAFF. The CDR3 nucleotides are TGTGCCAGCAGCTTAGCAACAGGATACACTGAAGCTTTCTTT.

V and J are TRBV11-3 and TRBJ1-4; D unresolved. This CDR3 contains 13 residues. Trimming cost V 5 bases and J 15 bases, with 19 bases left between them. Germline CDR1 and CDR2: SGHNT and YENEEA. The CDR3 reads CASSEPDNRNVFF. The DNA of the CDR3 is TGTGCCAGCAGCGAACCTGACAATCGAAATGTGTTTTTT.

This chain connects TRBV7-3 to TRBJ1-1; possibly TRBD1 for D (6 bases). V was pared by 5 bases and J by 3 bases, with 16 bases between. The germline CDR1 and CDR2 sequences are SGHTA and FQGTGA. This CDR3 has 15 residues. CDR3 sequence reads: CASSPGDIWDTEAFF. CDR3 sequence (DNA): TGTGCCAGCAGCCCCGGGGACATCTGGGACACTGAAGCTTTCTTT.

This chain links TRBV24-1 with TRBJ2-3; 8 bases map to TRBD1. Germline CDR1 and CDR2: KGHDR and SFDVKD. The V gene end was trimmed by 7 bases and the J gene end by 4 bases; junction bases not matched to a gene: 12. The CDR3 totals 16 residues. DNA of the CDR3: TGTGCCACCAGCGACCGACAGGGGAATGACGCAGATACGCAGTATTTT. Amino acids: CATSDRQGNDADTQYF.

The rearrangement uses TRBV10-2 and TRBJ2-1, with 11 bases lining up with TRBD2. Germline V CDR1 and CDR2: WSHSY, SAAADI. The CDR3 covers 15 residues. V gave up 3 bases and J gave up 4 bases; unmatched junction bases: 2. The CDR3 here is CASSDSGGAYNEQFF. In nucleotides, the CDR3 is TGCGCCAGCAGTGATAGCGGGGGGGCTTACAATGAGCAGTTCTTC.

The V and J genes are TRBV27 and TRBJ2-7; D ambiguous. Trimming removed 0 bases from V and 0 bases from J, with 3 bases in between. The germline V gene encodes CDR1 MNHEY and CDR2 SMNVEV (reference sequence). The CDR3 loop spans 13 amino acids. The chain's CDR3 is CASSLSLSYEQYF. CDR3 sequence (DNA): TGTGCCAGCAGTTTATCCCTCTCCTACGAGCAGTACTTC.

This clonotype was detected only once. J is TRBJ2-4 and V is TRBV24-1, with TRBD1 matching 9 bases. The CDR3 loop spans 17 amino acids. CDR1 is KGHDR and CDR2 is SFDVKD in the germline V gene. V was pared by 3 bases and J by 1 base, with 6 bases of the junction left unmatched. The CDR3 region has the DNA TGTGCCACCAGTGATAGGGGACAGGGCACGGCCAAAAACATTCAGTACTTC. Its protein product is CATSDRGQGTAKNIQYF.

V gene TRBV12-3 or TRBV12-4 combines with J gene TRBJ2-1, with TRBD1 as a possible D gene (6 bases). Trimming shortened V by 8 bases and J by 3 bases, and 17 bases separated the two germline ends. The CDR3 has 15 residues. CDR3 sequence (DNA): TGTGCCAGCCGACAACAGGGCGGGTTCTACAATGAGCAGTTCTTC. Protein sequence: CASRQQGGFYNEQFF.

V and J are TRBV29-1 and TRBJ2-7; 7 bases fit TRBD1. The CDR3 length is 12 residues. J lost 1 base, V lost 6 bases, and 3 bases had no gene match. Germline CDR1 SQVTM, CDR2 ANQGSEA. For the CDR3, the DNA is TGCAGCGTAGCACAGGGGTCCTACGAGCAGTACTTC. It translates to CSVAQGSYEQYF.

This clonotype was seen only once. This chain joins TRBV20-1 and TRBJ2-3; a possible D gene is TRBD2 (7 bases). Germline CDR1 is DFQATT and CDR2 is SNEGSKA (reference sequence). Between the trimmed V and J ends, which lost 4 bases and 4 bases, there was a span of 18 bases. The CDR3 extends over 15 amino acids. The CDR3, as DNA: TGCAGTGCTATGCCTAGGGGGGGCGGGGCAGATACGCAGTATTTT. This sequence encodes CSAMPRGGGADTQYF.

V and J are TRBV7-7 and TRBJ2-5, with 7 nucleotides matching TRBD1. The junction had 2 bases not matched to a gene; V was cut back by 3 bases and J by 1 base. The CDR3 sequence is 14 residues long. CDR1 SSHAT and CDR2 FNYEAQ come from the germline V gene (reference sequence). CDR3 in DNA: TGTGCCAGCAGCTTTTCAGGGGGCCAAGAGACCCAGTACTTC. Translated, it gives CASSFSGGQETQYF. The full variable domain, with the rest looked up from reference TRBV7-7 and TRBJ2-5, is GAGVSQSPRYKVTKRGQDVTLRCDPISSHATLYWYQQALGQGPEFLTYFNYEAQPDKSGLPSDRFSAERPEGSISTLTIQRTEQRDSAMYRCASSFSGGQETQYFGPGTRLLVL.

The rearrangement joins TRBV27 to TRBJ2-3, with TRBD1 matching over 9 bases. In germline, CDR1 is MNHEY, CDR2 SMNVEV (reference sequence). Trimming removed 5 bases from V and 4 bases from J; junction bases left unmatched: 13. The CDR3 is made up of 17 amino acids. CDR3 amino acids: CASSLLLGTGRADTQYF. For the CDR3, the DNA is TGTGCCAGCAGTCTCTTGCTTGGGACAGGGAGAGCAGATACGCAGTATTTT.

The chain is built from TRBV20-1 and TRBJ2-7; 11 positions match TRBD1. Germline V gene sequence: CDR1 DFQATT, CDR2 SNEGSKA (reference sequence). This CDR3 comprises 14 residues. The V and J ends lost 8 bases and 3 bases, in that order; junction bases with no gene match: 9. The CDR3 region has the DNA TGCAGTCTCCAAACCGGGACAGGGGGCTACGAGCAGTACTTC. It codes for CSLQTGTGGYEQYF.

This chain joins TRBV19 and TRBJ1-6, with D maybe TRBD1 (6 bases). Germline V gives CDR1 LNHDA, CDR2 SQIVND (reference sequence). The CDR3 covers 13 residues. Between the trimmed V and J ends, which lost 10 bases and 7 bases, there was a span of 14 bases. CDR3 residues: CATAGTQNSPLHF. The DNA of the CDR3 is TGTGCCACCGCGGGGACACAGAATTCACCCCTCCACTTT.